The source of this TCR beta chain is a study of shared clonotypes between healthy human individuals. Study information: Plates per donor: three CD4 naive, three CD4 memory, two CD8 naive, one CD8 memory. Whole-study findings and limits: Depth of sequencing was expected to influence donor clonotype sharing. Estimated richness was generally greater in naive than memory subsets.

As concerns this clone: Its specificity is unknown.

V was clipped by 2 bases and J by 3 bases, with 12 bases between them. In germline, CDR1 is SGHKS, CDR2 YYEKEE (reference sequence). The CDR3 extends over 14 amino acids. CD4+ cells were split into CD45RA+ naive and CD45RA-negative memory subsets. The repertoire was sequenced with immunoSEQ multiplex PCR; TCRdb's copy has only in-frame clones and lacks some. The data contain 950,000 to 1,300,000 clones, approximately 68% of them singletons. The clonotype was recovered from a man between 18 and 29 years old in good health. The chain recombines TRBV5-5 with TRBJ2-7, with D tentatively TRBD2 (5 bases). Sequences were obtained from memory CD4+ T cells sorted from blood. Subset: CD45RA-negative fraction. The CDR3 sequence is CASSFPTGNYEQYF. As DNA, the CDR3 is TGTGCCAGCAGCTTTCCCACGGGAAACTACGAGCAGTACTTC.